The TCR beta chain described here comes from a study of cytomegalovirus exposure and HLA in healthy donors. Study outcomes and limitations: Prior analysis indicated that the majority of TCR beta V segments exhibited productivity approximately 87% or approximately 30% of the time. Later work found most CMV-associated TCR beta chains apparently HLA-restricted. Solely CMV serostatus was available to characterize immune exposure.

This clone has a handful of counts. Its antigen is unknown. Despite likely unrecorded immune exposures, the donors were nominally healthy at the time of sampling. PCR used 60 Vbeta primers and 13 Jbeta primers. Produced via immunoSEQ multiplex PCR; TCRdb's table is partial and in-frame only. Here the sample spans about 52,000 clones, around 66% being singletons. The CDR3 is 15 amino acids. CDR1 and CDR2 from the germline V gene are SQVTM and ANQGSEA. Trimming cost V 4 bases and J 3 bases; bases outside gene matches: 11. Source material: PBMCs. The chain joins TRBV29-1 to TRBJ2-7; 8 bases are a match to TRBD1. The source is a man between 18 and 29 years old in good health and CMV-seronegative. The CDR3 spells CSVGGRAGGIYEQYF. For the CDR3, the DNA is TGCAGCGTTGGTGGGCGGGCAGGGGGCATCTACGAGCAGTACTTC.